The 11 T cell receptor beta chains presented below share a single source sample, sequenced in a study of blood T cell repertoires in COVID-19. The data were produced by immunoSEQ multiplex PCR, yet TCRdb's version contains in-frame clones alone and is incomplete. The table lists about 200,000 clones, about 88% of them singletons, with around 5.2% in the top ten. The sequenced sample was peripheral blood. Receptor source: a woman of 80 years or more with acute or convalescent COVID-19.

This rearrangement joins TRBV10-2 to TRBJ1-5; D is unresolved. Trimming took off 1 base at V and 2 bases at J, with 6 bases between the two ends. CDR1 is WSHSY, CDR2 SAAADI, per germline. CDR3 length: 14 residues. CDR3 in DNA: TGCGCCAGCAGTGAGTTGAGAGGCAATCAGCCCCAGCATTTT. Its translation is CASSELRGNQPQHF.

The V and J genes are TRBV2 and TRBJ2-5; 8 bases are a match to TRBD1. The germline V gene encodes CDR1 SNHLY and CDR2 FYNNEI. The J segment lost 5 bases and the V segment lost 5 bases, leaving 13 bases of the junction unmatched. The length of the CDR3 is 16 residues. CDR3 coding DNA: TGTGCCAGCAGTTTCGTAGCAGGGGGCTTTGGGGAGACCCAGTACTTC. Protein: CASSFVAGGFGETQYF.

The J gene is TRBJ2-1, the V gene TRBV27, with 12 nucleotides matching TRBD2. V lost 5 bases to trimming and J lost 0 bases; unmatched junction nucleotides: 11. There are 19 residues in the CDR3. Germline CDR1 and CDR2: MNHEY and SMNVEV (reference sequence). The CDR3 spells CASSHELAGGRSSYNEQFF. The CDR3 nucleotides are TGTGCCAGCAGTCACGAACTAGCGGGAGGACGCAGCTCCTACAATGAGCAGTTCTTC.

This clone turned up a few times. J is TRBJ2-6 and V is TRBV3-1 (or the pseudogene TRBV3-2); a weak D match, TRBD1 (6 bases). CDR3 length equals 15 residues. Germline assignment: CDR1 LGHDT and CDR2 YNNKEL (reference sequence). Trimming took 5 bases from V and 0 from J, leaving 8 bases between them. CDR3 nucleotides: TGTGCCAGCAGCAGCAGGGGCTCTGGGGCCAACGTCCTGACTTTC. Its translation: CASSSRGSGANVLTF.

This rearrangement joins TRBV2 to TRBJ2-3; a possible D gene is TRBD2 (5 bases). The CDR3 consists of 14 residues. The V gene lost 6 bases and the J gene lost 2 bases, with 12 bases spanning the gap. Germline V CDR1 and CDR2: SNHLY, FYNNEI. Here the CDR3 DNA reads TGTGCCAGCAGGAGGACTGAAAACACAGATACGCAGTATTTT. Encoded protein: CASRRTENTDTQYF.

The V gene is TRBV12-3 or TRBV12-4, the J gene TRBJ2-5; weak D call: TRBD2 (5 bases). CDR3 length: 13 residues. V was clipped by 1 base and J by 5 bases, with 8 bases between them. The CDR3 spells CASSLGGLETQYF. CDR3 nucleotides: TGTGCCAGCAGTTTAGGAGGGTTGGAGACCCAGTACTTC.

This sequence joins TRBV28 and TRBJ2-7; a possible D gene is TRBD1 (5 bases). This CDR3 comprises 10 residues. Trimming removed 8 bases from V and 9 bases from J, with 11 bases in between. The germline gives CDR1 MDHEN, CDR2 SYDVKM. The CDR3 reads CASSLGRQYF. In DNA, the CDR3 is TGTGCCAGCTCTCTGGGGCGGCAGTACTTC.

The chain carries TRBV28 and TRBJ1-2, with TRBD1 matching 8 bases. Germline lookup yields CDR1 MDHEN and CDR2 SYDVKM. Trimming at V came to 1 base and at J to 2 bases, leaving 3 bases not matched to a gene. The CDR3 is made up of 15 amino acids. The CDR3 sequence: CASSLLQGGNYGYTF. The CDR3 DNA follows: TGTGCCAGCAGTTTATTACAGGGGGGAAACTATGGCTACACCTTC.

The chain couples TRBV11-3 to TRBJ2-5, with 8 positions matching TRBD2. CDR3 size: 17 residues. Germline-derived CDR1 and CDR2 are SGHNT and YENEEA. The J segment lost 2 bases and the V segment lost 1 base, leaving 9 bases of the junction unmatched. In DNA form, the CDR3 reads TGTGCCAGCAGCTTAGGGCGGAGTAGCGGGGATCAAGAGACCCAGTACTTC. The encoded protein is CASSLGRSSGDQETQYF.

V usage is TRBV7-8 and J usage is TRBJ2-3; the D gene is possibly TRBD1 (6 bases). Per the germline V gene, CDR1 is SGHVS and CDR2 is FQNEAQ. This CDR3 has 12 amino acids. Between the trimmed V and J ends, which lost 5 bases and 5 bases, there was a span of 8 bases. CDR3 protein: CASSGQQDTQYF. DNA of the CDR3: TGTGCCAGCAGCGGACAGCAAGATACGCAGTATTTT.

The chain recombines TRBV6-5 with TRBJ2-1; unclear D gene. The germline CDR1 and CDR2 sequences are MNHEY and SVGAGI. CDR3 size: 14 residues. V was trimmed by 5 bases and J by 5 bases, leaving 13 bases between them. CDR3: CASSRVFGNNEQFF. The CDR3 DNA follows: TGTGCCAGCAGTCGGGTCTTTGGAAACAATGAGCAGTTCTTC.